The entry below gives a single T cell receptor (beta chain) sequence along with its context. This entry is derived from a study of blood T cell repertoires in COVID-19. The overall study: Samples of COVID-19 (acute and convalescent) were obtained from the United States, Italy and Spain.

Clones were read by immunoSEQ multiplex PCR, and TCRdb kept only the in-frame ones, dropping some. The repertoire consists of some 200,000 clones, with around 84% occurring once and the leading ten covering about 10%. This CDR3 has 14 amino acids. Germline assignment: CDR1 KGHSH and CDR2 LQKENI. V lost 3 bases, J lost 5 bases, and 12 bases lay in between. J is TRBJ2-3 and V is TRBV18; D might be TRBD2 (6 bases). The receptor was isolated from a woman of 80 years or more with COVID-19, enrolled during active disease. Sequences were obtained from peripheral blood. The CDR3 coding sequence is TGTGCCAGCTCACCCCCGGGAGCCCGAGATACGCAGTATTTT. Translation gives CASSPPGARDTQYF. The complete variable domain, with remaining parts taken from reference TRBV18 and TRBJ2-3, reads NAGVMQNPRHLVRRRGQEARLRCSPMKGHSHVYWYRQLPEEGLKFMVYLQKENIIDESGMPKERFSAEFPKEGPSILRIQQVVRGDSAAYFCASSPPGARDTQYFGPGTRLTVL.